These 31 T cell receptor beta chains share one sample of origin, sequenced in a study of blood T cell repertoires in COVID-19. The repertoire was sequenced with immunoSEQ multiplex PCR; TCRdb's copy has only in-frame clones and lacks some. The sample shows roughly 380,000 clones, 88% of them seen only once. Sequences were obtained from PBMCs or T cells enriched from blood (not recorded which). Every receptor here comes from a woman in her thirties who had been exposed to COVID-19.

The chain joins TRBV19 to TRBJ1-2, with 7 bases lining up with TRBD1. Germline values: CDR1 LNHDA, CDR2 SQIVND (reference sequence). J lost 4 bases, V lost 3 bases, and 14 bases had no gene match. The CDR3 is 17 residues long. CDR3 in amino acids: CASSIRTGSVNRYGYTF. The CDR3 DNA reads TGTGCCAGTAGTATTAGGACAGGATCCGTTAATCGCTATGGCTACACCTTC.

This clone was counted once. This chain joins TRBV29-1 and TRBJ1-2, with TRBD1 as a possible D gene (5 bases). Trimming took 5 bases from V and 4 from J, leaving 11 bases between them. Per germline, CDR1 SQVTM and CDR2 ANQGSEA. The CDR3 totals 12 residues. The DNA of the CDR3 is TGCAGCGTTAGGAGGGGTCCCTATGGCTACACCTTC. Encoded protein: CSVRRGPYGYTF.

The chain recombines TRBV7-3 with TRBJ2-4; 9 bases are a match to TRBD1. This CDR3 region has 15 residues. Germline values: CDR1 SGHTA, CDR2 FQGTGA. After removal of 5 bases from V and 8 bases from J, the junction contained 10 bases not matched to a gene. CDR3 sequence: CASSGPGTGKDIQYF. The CDR3 bases are TGTGCCAGCAGCGGACCGGGGACAGGGAAGGACATTCAGTACTTC.

V is TRBV11-2 and J is TRBJ1-1, with 9 bases identical to TRBD1. The CDR3 runs 16 residues. Germline V gene data show CDR1 as SGHAT and CDR2 as FQNNGV. After removal of 5 bases from V and 4 bases from J, the junction contained 11 bases not matched to a gene. CDR3 nucleotide sequence: TGTGCCAGCAGCCGAGACATGGGACAGGGAGGCACTGAAGCTTTCTTT. This sequence encodes CASSRDMGQGGTEAFF.

The rearrangement joins TRBV5-1 to TRBJ2-3, with TRBD2 matching 9 bases. The germline CDR1 and CDR2 sequences are SGHRS and YFSETQ. Trimming at V came to 5 bases and at J to 4 bases, leaving 11 bases not matched to a gene. The CDR3 extends over 16 amino acids. CDR3 residues: CASSFRVTSGADTQYF. CDR3 nucleotide sequence: TGCGCCAGCAGTTTTAGGGTGACTAGCGGTGCAGATACGCAGTATTTT.

The chain carries TRBV7-6 and TRBJ2-1, with 8 bases aligning to TRBD1. The ends lost 5 bases at V and 7 bases at J; junction bases unmatched: 4. The CDR3 has 13 amino acids. Germline V gene sequence: CDR1 SGHVS, CDR2 FNYEAQ. CDR3 DNA sequence: TGTGCCAGCAGCCCATGGACAGGGAATGAGCAGTTCTTC. This encodes CASSPWTGNEQFF.

The chain combines TRBV9 with TRBJ1-4; tentatively, D is TRBD1 (5 bases). Trimming took off 0 bases at V and 0 bases at J, with 12 bases between the two ends. The CDR3 runs to 17 residues. Germline V lookup: CDR1 SGDLS, CDR2 YYNGEE. CDR3 in DNA: TGTGCCAGCAGCGTAGGAGCCGACAGCTCAACTAATGAAAAACTGTTTTTT. It translates to CASSVGADSSTNEKLFF.

The chain carries TRBV7-3 and TRBJ2-7, with D maybe TRBD2 (6 bases). V was shortened by 5 bases and J by 7 bases, with 12 bases between the two germline ends. The germline gives CDR1 SGHTA, CDR2 FQGTGA. The CDR3 is made up of 12 amino acids. In DNA, the CDR3 is TGTGCCAGCAGCCGGGACTCGGGGGAGCAGTACTTC. Protein sequence: CASSRDSGEQYF.

This chain links TRBV7-6 with TRBJ2-5; TRBD1 agrees at 9 bases. Germline loops: CDR1 SGHVS, CDR2 FNYEAQ. With V trimmed by 4 bases and J by 3 bases, 9 bases remained unmatched. The CDR3 has 16 amino acids. Here the CDR3 reads CASSSLVQGAKETQYF. The CDR3 bases are TGTGCCAGCAGCTCATTGGTACAGGGGGCGAAAGAGACCCAGTACTTC.

A remark on this clone: Compared with germline, one end of the junction differs, possibly owing to a read error. The chain couples TRBV7-3 to TRBJ2-7; possibly TRBD2 for D (6 bases). CDR3 length: 13 amino acids. The germline V gene has CDR1 SGHTA and CDR2 FQGTGA. Written as DNA, the CDR3 is TGTGCCAGCAGCGTAACCCGGGAGCGGGAGCAGTACTTC. Amino acids: CASSVTREREQYF.

The V gene is TRBV24-1, the J gene TRBJ2-1; D is ambiguous. The V and J ends lost 2 bases and 0 bases respectively, with 10 bases between them. Germline-derived CDR1 and CDR2 are KGHDR and SFDVKD. The CDR3 is made up of 16 amino acids. CDR3 DNA sequence: TGTGCCACCAGTGATTACAGTCGAAGCTCCTACAATGAGCAGTTCTTC. It translates to CATSDYSRSSYNEQFF.

J is TRBJ1-2 and V is TRBV5-1, with 8 positions matching TRBD1. V lost 3 bases to trimming and J lost 8 bases; unmatched junction nucleotides: 9. The CDR3 length is 14 residues. From germline, CDR1 is SGHRS and CDR2 YFSETQ. The CDR3 nucleotides are TGCGCCAGCAGCTCCGGACAGGGTGATGGCGGCTACACCTTC. Translating it yields CASSSGQGDGGYTF. The full variable domain, rest sourced from reference TRBV5-1 and TRBJ1-2, is KAGVTQTPRYLIKTRGQQVTLSCSPISGHRSVSWYQQTPGQGLQFLFEYFSETQRNKGNFPGRFSGRQFSNSRSEMNVSTLELGDSALYLCASSSGQGDGGYTFGSGTRLTVV.

This chain uses TRBV28 with TRBJ1-6; unclear D gene. CDR1 is MDHEN, CDR2 SYDVKM, per germline. Trimming cost V 3 bases and J 12 bases, with 9 bases left between them. The CDR3 contains 12 residues. The CDR3 reads CASSLPRGPLHF. The CDR3 DNA is TGTGCCAGCAGTTTGCCCCGAGGACCCCTCCACTTT.

V and J are TRBV5-1 and TRBJ1-2; 10 positions match TRBD1. This CDR3 is 13 amino acids long. Trimming at V came to 4 bases and at J to 6 bases, leaving 3 bases not matched to a gene. Per germline, CDR1 SGHRS and CDR2 YFSETQ. The CDR3 DNA is TGCGCCAGCAGCACCGGACAGGGGGATGGCTACACCTTC. It specifies CASSTGQGDGYTF.

The chain is built from TRBV10-2 and TRBJ2-7; 13 bases fit TRBD2. V dropped 0 bases and J dropped 6; count of bases not matched to a gene: 2. CDR1 is WSHSY, CDR2 SAAADI, per germline. This CDR3 has 15 amino acids. The CDR3 DNA sequence: TGCGCCAGCAGTGAGTCTCGACTAGCGGGGGGCGAGCAGTACTTC. Residues: CASSESRLAGGEQYF.

The CDR3 DNA sequence: TGTGCCAGCAGTTACGAGGTTAGCGCAAACGAGCAGTACTTC. As protein: CASSYEVSANEQYF. J is TRBJ2-7 and V is TRBV6-5; the D gene is possibly TRBD2 (5 bases). The germline V gene encodes CDR1 MNHEY and CDR2 SVGAGI. Trimming took 2 bases from V and 5 from J, leaving 13 bases between them. The CDR3 length is 14 residues.

This clone was observed a handful of times. V is TRBV27 and J is TRBJ2-3, with a possible D match to TRBD1 (6 bases). The V end was cut by 5 bases, the J end by 3 bases, with 18 bases between. Germline-derived CDR1 and CDR2 are MNHEY and SMNVEV (reference sequence). The CDR3 covers 16 residues. As DNA, the CDR3 is TGTGCCAGCAGTCCGTACAGGGTATCCAGGACAGATACGCAGTATTTT. Its protein product is CASSPYRVSRTDTQYF.

The rearrangement uses TRBV11-2 and TRBJ2-7; possible D gene TRBD2, 6 bases. This CDR3 is 17 amino acids long. Germline assignment: CDR1 SGHAT and CDR2 FQNNGV. V shed 2 bases and J shed 0 bases, with 17 bases lying between them. The chain's CDR3 is CASSLIGAGPFSYEQYF. The CDR3 DNA is TGTGCCAGCAGCTTAATCGGGGCGGGACCTTTCTCCTACGAGCAGTACTTC.

This CDR3 reads CASSARVNEQFF. DNA of the CDR3: TGTGCCAGTAGTGCCAGGGTTAATGAGCAGTTCTTC. The chain is built from TRBV19 and TRBJ2-1, with D perhaps TRBD1 (5 bases). Germline loops: CDR1 LNHDA, CDR2 SQIVND (reference sequence). The CDR3 covers 12 residues. Trimming pared 5 bases from V and 7 bases from J, leaving 9 bases between.

The chain joins TRBV12-3 or TRBV12-4 to TRBJ1-5, with a weak D call TRBD1 (5 bases). The CDR3 has 13 amino acids. V was pared by 5 bases and J by 2 bases, with 7 bases between. The CDR3 spells CASSGHGNQPQHF. CDR3 nucleotides: TGTGCCAGCAGTGGACACGGCAATCAGCCCCAGCATTTT.

J is TRBJ1-4 and V is TRBV5-1; TRBD1 matches 9 bases. V was pared by 4 bases and J by 0 bases, with 4 bases of the junction left unmatched. The CDR3 extends over 16 amino acids. Germline assignment: CDR1 SGHRS and CDR2 YFSETQ. The CDR3 region has the DNA TGCGCCAGCAGCCATAGGACAGGGGCAACTAATGAAAAACTGTTTTTT. This sequence encodes CASSHRTGATNEKLFF.

This chain links TRBV5-8 with TRBJ2-1; tentative D call: TRBD2 (6 bases). CDR1 SGHTS and CDR2 YDEGEE come from the germline V gene. Between the trimmed V and J ends, which lost 0 bases and 6 bases, there was a span of 13 bases. This CDR3 is 15 amino acids long. CDR3 DNA sequence: TGTGCCAGCAGCTTGGGCTTAGCGGTGATCAATGAGCAGTTCTTC. Protein product: CASSLGLAVINEQFF. Using reference TRBV5-8 and TRBJ2-1 for the parts outside the CDR3, the full variable domain is EAGVTQSPTHLIKTRGQQATLRCSPISGHTSVYWYQQALGLGLQFLLWYDEGEERNRGNFPPRFSGRQFPNYSSELNVNALELEDSALYLCASSLGLAVINEQFFGPGTRLTVL.

The rearrangement uses TRBV11-2 and TRBJ2-4; TRBD2 matches 7 bases. The ends lost 5 bases at V and 2 bases at J; junction bases unmatched: 15. Germline CDR1 reads SGHAT; CDR2 reads FQNNGV. The length of the CDR3 is 18 residues. The CDR3 DNA follows: TGTGCCAGCAGCACATCCACGGTACTAGCGATCACCAAAAACATTCAGTACTTC. This codes for CASSTSTVLAITKNIQYF.

V usage is TRBV19 and J usage is TRBJ1-2; tentatively, D is TRBD1 (5 bases). The V end was cut by 3 bases, the J end by 5 bases, with 16 bases between. Germline lookup yields CDR1 LNHDA and CDR2 SQIVND (reference sequence). This CDR3 is built from 15 residues. The CDR3, as DNA: TGTGCCAGTAGTATTCAACCCGGGGGTCGGTATGGCTACACCTTC. Translation gives CASSIQPGGRYGYTF.

The V and J genes are TRBV6-2 or TRBV6-3 and TRBJ2-3; 15 positions agree with TRBD2. V shed 6 bases, J shed 1 base, and the junction held 8 bases outside the gene matches. Per germline, CDR1 MNHEY and CDR2 SVGEGT. The CDR3 loop spans 18 amino acids. This CDR3 reads CASSDGLAGGPGTDTQYF. The DNA for the CDR3 is TGTGCCAGCAGCGACGGACTAGCGGGAGGGCCTGGCACAGATACGCAGTATTTT.

The V gene is TRBV29-1, the J gene TRBJ1-2; 8 positions match TRBD1. V shed 3 bases, J shed 7 bases, and the junction held 4 bases outside the gene matches. CDR1 SQVTM and CDR2 ANQGSEA come from the germline V gene. CDR3 length equals 12 residues. CDR3 in DNA: TGCAGCGTTGATTCAGGGGGCAGTGGCTACACCTTC. Translation: CSVDSGGSGYTF.

This chain joins TRBV5-6 and TRBJ2-5; TRBD2 matches at 10 bases. This CDR3 is built from 16 residues. From germline, CDR1 is SGHDT and CDR2 YYEEEE. V gave up 3 bases and J gave up 3 bases; unmatched junction bases: 8. Written as DNA, the CDR3 is TGTGCCAGCAGCTCCCTCCGGACTAGCGGTGAAGAGACCCAGTACTTC. Translating gives CASSSLRTSGEETQYF. Supplemented by reference TRBV5-6 and TRBJ2-5, the full variable domain reads DAGVTQSPTHLIKTRGQQVTLRCSPKSGHDTVSWYQQALGQGPQFIFQYYEEEERQRGNFPDRFSGHQFPNYSSELNVNALLLGDSALYLCASSSLRTSGEETQYFGPGTRLLVL.

V gene TRBV6-4 combines with J gene TRBJ1-1; D gene uncertain. V was pared by 4 bases and J by 5 bases, with 11 bases between. The length of the CDR3 is 13 residues. Germline CDR1 reads MRHNA; CDR2 reads SNTAGT. CDR3 protein: CASSVSRSTEAFF. The CDR3, as DNA: TGTGCCAGCAGTGTGTCCCGGAGTACTGAAGCTTTCTTT.

V and J are TRBV9 and TRBJ2-1, with D maybe TRBD1 (6 bases). The CDR3 has 15 residues. V was trimmed by 4 bases and J by 5 bases, leaving 16 bases between them. The V gene's germline CDR1 is SGDLS and CDR2 YYNGEE. CDR3 sequence reads: CASSPRPAGDNEQFF. In nucleotides, the CDR3 is TGTGCCAGCAGCCCCCGCCCGGCAGGGGACAATGAGCAGTTCTTC. Complete variable domain (other parts from reference TRBV9 and TRBJ2-1): DSGVTQTPKHLITATGQRVTLRCSPRSGDLSVYWYQQSLDQGLQFLIQYYNGEERAKGNILERFSAQQFPDLHSELNLSSLELGDSALYFCASSPRPAGDNEQFFGPGTRLTVL.

This clone was recorded once. This sequence joins TRBV27 and TRBJ2-1; 16 nucleotides align to TRBD2. Germline V gene data show CDR1 as MNHEY and CDR2 as SMNVEV (reference sequence). The CDR3 is 16 amino acids. Unmatched junction bases numbered 6, after V lost 3 bases and J lost 10 bases. The CDR3 loop is CASSFLGLAGGREQFF. Here the CDR3 DNA reads TGTGCCAGCAGTTTCCTGGGACTAGCGGGAGGGCGCGAGCAGTTCTTC.

The CDR3 protein is CASSLVAGELFF. CDR3 sequence (DNA): TGTGCCAGCAGTTTAGTCGCCGGGGAGCTGTTTTTT. The V and J genes are TRBV12-3 or TRBV12-4 and TRBJ2-2, with D unresolved. CDR3 size: 12 residues. Trimming removed 1 base at V and 6 bases at J, with 3 bases between.